This entry is about one T cell receptor (beta chain). In the original processing: Amplifying reference gene primers gave estimates of nucleated cell counts. Clones were sequenced by immunoSEQ multiplex PCR, and TCRdb holds only the in-frame ones, with some missing. V and J calls and clone size are copied from that table; D and trimming were computed from the DNA. Seen here are some 150,000 clones, about 79% observed once, and the top ten hold 9% to 10%. The record originates from a study of blood T cell repertoires in COVID-19. Study background: Material from acute and convalescent COVID-19 was sourced from the United States, Italy and Spain. Sources were T cells, B-cell-depleted T cells, or PBMCs; the material itself was cDNA or gDNA.

Looked up from germline, CDR1 is LNHDA and CDR2 is SQIVND (reference sequence). The CDR3 contains 14 residues. V was clipped by 7 bases and J by 3 bases, with 15 bases between them. The sample consisted of peripheral blood. This TCR derives from a woman aged 50 to 65 with acute or convalescent COVID-19. The chain combines TRBV19 with TRBJ1-1; D gene ambiguous. For the CDR3, the DNA is TGTGCCAGTACGAAAGAGGGAGGATACACTGAAGCTTTCTTT. Protein sequence: CASTKEGGYTEAFF.